This record concerns one TCR beta chain sequence. The target antigen is unknown. These data come from a study of OX40 agonist ivuxolimab in advanced cancers. Across the whole study: Patients were around 83% male with ages roughly 23 to 85, mean approximately 58. Three patients, one with hepatocellular carcinoma and two with cutaneous melanoma, responded partially. Study-level points and caveats: At 0.1 to 3.0 mg/kg, clonal expansion of CD4+ and CD8+ blood T cells had occurred by week 6. Which antigen the expanded peripheral T cells recognized is unknown.

Sequencing used immunoSEQ multiplex PCR; TCRdb keeps in-frame clones, though not all of them. Of approximately 66,000 clones listed, roughly 85% are singletons. The source was CD4+ or CD8+ T cells sorted from blood, collected in a trial of the OX40 agonist ivuxolimab. The sequence was collected from an adult with an advanced solid tumor such as melanoma, head and neck, liver or kidney cancer.

The CDR3 sequence is CASRPPKGSNTGELFF. In nucleotides, the CDR3 is TGTGCCAGTAGACCCCCTAAGGGGTCTAACACCGGGGAGCTGTTTTTT. The chain combines TRBV19 with TRBJ2-2; tentative D call: TRBD1 (5 bases). The CDR3 runs to 16 residues. Trimming took 6 bases from V and 2 from J, leaving 16 bases between them. Germline-derived CDR1 and CDR2 are LNHDA and SQIVND (reference sequence).